The subject of this entry is one T cell receptor (beta chain). The treatment denotes: oral pan-JAK inhibitor, 5-10 mg twice daily. It was from alopecia areata patients that lesional scalp punch biopsies and peripheral blood were collected. This CDR3 is 12 amino acids long. The germline V gene encodes CDR1 SGDLS and CDR2 YYNGEE. V was clipped by 3 bases and J by 7 bases; unmatched bases: 2. This record belongs to a study of CD8+ T cells in alopecia areata. Overall study: Tofacitinib ran for 6 to 18 months before 6 months off drug.

The authors extracted RNA and reverse transcribed it into cDNA as the sequencing template. The protocol was immunoSEQ multiplex PCR, while the TCRdb copy is restricted to in-frame clones and leaves out a portion. The sample carries 90,000 or so clones, 40% to 50% recorded once. This receptor was taken from a human donor with alopecia areata. The chain combines TRBV9 with TRBJ2-7; 9 bases are a match to TRBD1. The sample in question was CD8+ T cells sorted from blood, obtained at week 24, from a patient treated with tofacitinib. CDR3 amino acids: CASSGTGVEQYF. DNA for the CDR3: TGTGCCAGCAGCGGGACAGGGGTTGAGCAGTACTTC.